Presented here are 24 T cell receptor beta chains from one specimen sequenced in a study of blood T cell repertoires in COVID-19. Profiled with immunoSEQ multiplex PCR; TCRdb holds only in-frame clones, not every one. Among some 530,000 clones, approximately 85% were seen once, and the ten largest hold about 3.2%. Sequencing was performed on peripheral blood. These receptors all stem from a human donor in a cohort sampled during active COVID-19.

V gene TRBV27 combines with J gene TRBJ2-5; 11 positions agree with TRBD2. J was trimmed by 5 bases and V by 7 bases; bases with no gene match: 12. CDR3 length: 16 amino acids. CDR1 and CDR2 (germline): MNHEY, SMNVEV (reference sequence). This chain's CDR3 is CASNSLAGGPFETQYF. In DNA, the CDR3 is TGTGCCAGCAATTCTTTAGCGGGAGGGCCATTCGAGACCCAGTACTTC.

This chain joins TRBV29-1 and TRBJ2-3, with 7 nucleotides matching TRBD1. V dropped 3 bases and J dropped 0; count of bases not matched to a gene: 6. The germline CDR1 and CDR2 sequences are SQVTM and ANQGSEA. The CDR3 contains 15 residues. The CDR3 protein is CSVENAQGSTDTQYF. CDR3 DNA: TGCAGCGTTGAGAATGCACAGGGGAGCACAGATACGCAGTATTTT.

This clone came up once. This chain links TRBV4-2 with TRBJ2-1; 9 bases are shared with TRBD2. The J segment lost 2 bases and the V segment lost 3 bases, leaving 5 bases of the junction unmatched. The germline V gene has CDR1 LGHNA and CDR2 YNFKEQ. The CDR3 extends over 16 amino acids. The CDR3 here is CASSQRLAETYNEQFF. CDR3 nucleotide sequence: TGTGCCAGCAGCCAGAGACTAGCGGAAACCTACAATGAGCAGTTCTTC.

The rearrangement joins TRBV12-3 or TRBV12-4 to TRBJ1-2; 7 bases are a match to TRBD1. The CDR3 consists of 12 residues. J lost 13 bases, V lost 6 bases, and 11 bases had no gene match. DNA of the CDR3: TGTGCCAGCAGGATTGGGACAGCGGAACTCACCTTC. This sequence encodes CASRIGTAELTF.

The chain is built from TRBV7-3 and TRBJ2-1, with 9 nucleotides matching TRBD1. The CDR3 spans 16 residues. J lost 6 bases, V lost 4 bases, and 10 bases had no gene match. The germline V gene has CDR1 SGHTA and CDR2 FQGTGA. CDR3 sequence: CASSSGTGYRINEQFF. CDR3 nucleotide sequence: TGTGCCAGCAGCTCCGGGACAGGGTATCGGATCAATGAGCAGTTCTTC.

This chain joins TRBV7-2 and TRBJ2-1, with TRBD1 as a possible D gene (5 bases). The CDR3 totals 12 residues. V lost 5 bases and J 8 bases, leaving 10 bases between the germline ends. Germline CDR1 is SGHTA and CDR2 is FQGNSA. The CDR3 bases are TGTGCCAGCAGCACAGGTGGCGATGAGCAGTTCTTC. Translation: CASSTGGDEQFF.

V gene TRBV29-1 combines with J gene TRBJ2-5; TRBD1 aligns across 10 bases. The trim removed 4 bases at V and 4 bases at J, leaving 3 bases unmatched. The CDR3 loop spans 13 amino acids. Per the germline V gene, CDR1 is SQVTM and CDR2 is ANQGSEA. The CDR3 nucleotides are TGCAGCGTTGGACAGGGGGCTCGAGAGACCCAGTACTTC. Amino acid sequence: CSVGQGARETQYF.

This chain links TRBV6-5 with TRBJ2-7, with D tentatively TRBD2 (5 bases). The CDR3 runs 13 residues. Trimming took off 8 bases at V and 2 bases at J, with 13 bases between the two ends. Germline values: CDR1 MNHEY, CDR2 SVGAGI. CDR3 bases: TGTGCCAGCCGGAGGCCGAACACCTACGAGCAGTACTTC. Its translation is CASRRPNTYEQYF.

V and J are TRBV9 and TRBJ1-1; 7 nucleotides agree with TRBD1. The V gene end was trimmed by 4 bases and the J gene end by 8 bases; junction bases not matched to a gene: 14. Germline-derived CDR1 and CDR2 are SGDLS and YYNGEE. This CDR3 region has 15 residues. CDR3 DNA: TGTGCCAGCAGCCCCACTATGAGCAGGGGGACCGAAGCTTTCTTT. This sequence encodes CASSPTMSRGTEAFF. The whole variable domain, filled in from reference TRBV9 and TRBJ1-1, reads DSGVTQTPKHLITATGQRVTLRCSPRSGDLSVYWYQQSLDQGLQFLIQYYNGEERAKGNILERFSAQQFPDLHSELNLSSLELGDSALYFCASSPTMSRGTEAFFGQGTRLTVV.

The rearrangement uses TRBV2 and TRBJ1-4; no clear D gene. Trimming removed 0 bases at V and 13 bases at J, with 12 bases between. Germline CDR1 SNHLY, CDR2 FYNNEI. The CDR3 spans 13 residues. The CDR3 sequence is CASSEAGQQRLFF. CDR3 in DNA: TGTGCCAGCAGTGAAGCTGGCCAACAGAGACTGTTTTTT.

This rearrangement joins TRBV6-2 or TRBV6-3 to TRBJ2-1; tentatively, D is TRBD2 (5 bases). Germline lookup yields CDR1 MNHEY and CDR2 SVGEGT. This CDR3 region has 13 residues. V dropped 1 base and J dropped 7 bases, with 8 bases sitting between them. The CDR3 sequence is CASSYLRGNEQFF. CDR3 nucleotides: TGTGCCAGCAGTTACTTGAGAGGGAATGAGCAGTTCTTC.

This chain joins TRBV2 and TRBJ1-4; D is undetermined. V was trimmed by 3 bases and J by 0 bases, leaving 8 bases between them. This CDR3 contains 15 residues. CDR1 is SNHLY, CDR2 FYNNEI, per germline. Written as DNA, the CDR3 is TGTGCCAGCAGTGATAAGCGATCAACTAATGAAAAACTGTTTTTT. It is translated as CASSDKRSTNEKLFF.

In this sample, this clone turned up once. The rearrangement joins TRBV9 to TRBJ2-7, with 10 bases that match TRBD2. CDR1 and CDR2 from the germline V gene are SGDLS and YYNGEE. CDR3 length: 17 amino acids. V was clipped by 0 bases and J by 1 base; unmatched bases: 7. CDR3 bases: TGTGCCAGCAGCGTAGAAGAGAGCGGGAGGGGTTCCTACGAGCAGTACTTC. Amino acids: CASSVEESGRGSYEQYF.

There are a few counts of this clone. The CDR3 spells CAWRTGGSYNEQFF. CDR3 nucleotide sequence: TGTGCCTGGAGAACGGGAGGCTCCTACAATGAGCAGTTCTTC. This chain joins TRBV30 and TRBJ2-1, with 7 bases lining up with TRBD2. The germline V gene has CDR1 GTSNPN and CDR2 SVGIG (reference sequence). V lost 3 bases, J lost 0 bases, and 2 bases stayed unmatched. CDR3 length equals 14 residues.

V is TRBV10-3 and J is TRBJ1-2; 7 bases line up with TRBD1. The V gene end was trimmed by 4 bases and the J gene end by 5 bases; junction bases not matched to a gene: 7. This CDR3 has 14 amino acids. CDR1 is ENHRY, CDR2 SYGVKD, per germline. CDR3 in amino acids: CAISGTGNYYGYTF. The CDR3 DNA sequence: TGTGCCATCAGTGGGACAGGAAACTATTATGGCTACACCTTC.

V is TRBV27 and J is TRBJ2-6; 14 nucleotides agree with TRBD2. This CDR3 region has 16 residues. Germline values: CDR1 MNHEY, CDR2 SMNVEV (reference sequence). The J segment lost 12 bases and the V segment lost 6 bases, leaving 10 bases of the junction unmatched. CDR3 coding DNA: TGTGCCAGCAGACGACTAGCGGGAGGGAACTATTTCGTCCTGACTTTC. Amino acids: CASRRLAGGNYFVLTF. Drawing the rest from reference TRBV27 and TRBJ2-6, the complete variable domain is EAQVTQNPRYLITVTGKKLTVTCSQNMNHEYMSWYRQDPGLGLRQIYYSMNVEVTDKGDVPEGYKVSRKEKRNFPLILESPSPNQTSLYFCASRRLAGGNYFVLTFGAGSRLTVL.

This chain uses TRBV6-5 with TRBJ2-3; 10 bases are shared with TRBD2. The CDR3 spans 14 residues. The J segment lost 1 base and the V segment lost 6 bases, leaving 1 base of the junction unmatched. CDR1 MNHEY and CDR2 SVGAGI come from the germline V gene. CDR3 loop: CASSGLAGTDTQYF. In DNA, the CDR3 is TGTGCCAGCAGCGGACTAGCGGGCACAGATACGCAGTATTTT.

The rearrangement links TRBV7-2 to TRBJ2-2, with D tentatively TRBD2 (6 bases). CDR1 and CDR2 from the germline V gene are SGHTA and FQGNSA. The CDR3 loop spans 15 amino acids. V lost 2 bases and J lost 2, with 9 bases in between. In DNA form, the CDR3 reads TGTGCCAGCAGCTTACACGGGGGAAACACCGGGGAGCTGTTTTTT. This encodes CASSLHGGNTGELFF. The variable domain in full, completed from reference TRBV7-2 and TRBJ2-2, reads GAGVSQSPSNKVTEKGKDVELRCDPISGHTALYWYRQSLGQGLEFLIYFQGNSAPDKSGLPSDRFSAERTGGSVSTLTIQRTQQEDSAVYLCASSLHGGNTGELFFGEGSRLTVL.

CDR3 in DNA: TGTGCCAGCAGCAAGTCAGCAGCGGGAGCCCCCTCCTCGGCTGAGCAGTTCTTC. Amino acid sequence: CASSKSAAGAPSSAEQFF. V and J are TRBV21-1 and TRBJ2-1; the table's D call of TRBD2 was not tested on the DNA. TRBV21-1 is reported as a pseudogene. This CDR3 is built from 18 residues.

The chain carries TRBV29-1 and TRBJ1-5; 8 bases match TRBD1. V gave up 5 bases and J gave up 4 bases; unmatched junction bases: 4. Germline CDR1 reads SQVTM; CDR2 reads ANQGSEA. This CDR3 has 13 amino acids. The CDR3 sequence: CSVTDRVNQPQHF. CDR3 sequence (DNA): TGCAGCGTTACGGACAGGGTGAATCAGCCCCAGCATTTT.

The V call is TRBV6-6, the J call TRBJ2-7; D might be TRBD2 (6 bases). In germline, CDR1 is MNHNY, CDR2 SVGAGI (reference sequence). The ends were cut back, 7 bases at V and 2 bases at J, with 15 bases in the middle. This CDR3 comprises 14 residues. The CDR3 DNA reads TGTGCCAGCACCAGGCGGGGTATAACCTACGAGCAGTACTTC. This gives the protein CASTRRGITYEQYF.

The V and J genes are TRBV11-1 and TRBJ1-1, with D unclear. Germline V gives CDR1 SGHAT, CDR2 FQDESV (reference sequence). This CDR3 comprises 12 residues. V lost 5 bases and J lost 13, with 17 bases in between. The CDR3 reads CASSPAQRGVFF. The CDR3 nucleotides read TGTGCCAGCAGCCCCGCCCAGCGGGGAGTTTTCTTT.

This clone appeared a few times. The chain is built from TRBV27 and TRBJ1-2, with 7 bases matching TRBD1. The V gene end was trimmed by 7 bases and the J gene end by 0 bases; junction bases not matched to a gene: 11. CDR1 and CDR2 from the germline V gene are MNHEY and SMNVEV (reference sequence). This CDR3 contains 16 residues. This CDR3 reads CASTPGQLRSNYGYTF. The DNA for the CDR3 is TGTGCCAGCACACCGGGACAGCTAAGATCTAACTATGGCTACACCTTC.

CDR3 protein: CASSLAGGVEQYF. The CDR3 region has the DNA TGTGCCAGCAGTTTAGCGGGAGGGGTCGAGCAGTACTTC. V and J are TRBV28 and TRBJ2-7; 9 nucleotides line up with TRBD2. The CDR3 is made up of 13 amino acids. Germline CDR1 reads MDHEN; CDR2 reads SYDVKM. The ends lost 2 bases at V and 6 bases at J; junction bases unmatched: 2.